This T cell receptor (beta chain) originates from a study of blood T cell repertoires in COVID-19. V dropped 4 bases and J dropped 7; count of bases not matched to a gene: 15. Looked up from germline, CDR1 is MNHNS and CDR2 is SASEGT. The CDR3 spans 17 residues. Sequenced by immunoSEQ multiplex PCR; TCRdb stores in-frame clones only, minus some. The sample contains approximately 180,000 clones, around nine tenths of which appear only once. This clone was found a few times. V and J are TRBV6-1 and TRBJ2-7; TRBD2 matches 11 bases. The sequencing sample was made of peripheral blood. The clonotype was recovered from a human donor in a cohort sampled during active COVID-19. Here the CDR3 reads CASSGQGLAGGMREQYF. The CDR3 nucleotides read TGTGCCAGCAGTGGTCAAGGGCTAGCGGGGGGAATGAGGGAGCAGTACTTC.